Following are 15 T cell receptor beta chains from one sample sequenced in a study of CD8+ T cells in alopecia areata. Documented treatment: oral pan-JAK inhibitor, 5-10 mg twice daily. Extraction and reverse transcription of RNA yielded cDNA as the sequencing template. Sequenced by immunoSEQ multiplex PCR; TCRdb stores in-frame clones only, minus some. The repertoire holds about 180,000 clones, with around 49% as singletons. The sequences come from CD8+ T cells sorted from blood, collected around week 54, from a patient treated with tofacitinib. These receptors were obtained from a human donor with alopecia areata.

About this clone itself: This CDR3 is also generated by other DNA sequences in the sample. The rearrangement uses TRBV6-5 and TRBJ2-7; D is undetermined. The CDR3 is 12 amino acids. V was trimmed by 6 bases and J by 4 bases, leaving 10 bases between them. Germline V lookup: CDR1 MNHEY, CDR2 SVGAGI. CDR3 nucleotides: TGTGCCAGCAGCTCGGACCCGTACGAGCAGTACTTC. Translation gives CASSSDPYEQYF.

This clone was counted a few times. The V and J genes are TRBV7-9 and TRBJ2-5; TRBD1 or TRBD2 may be the D gene (5 bases each). CDR3 size: 16 residues. The germline V gene has CDR1 SEHNR and CDR2 FQNEAQ (reference sequence). With 5 bases removed from V and 9 bases from J, the gap between germline ends came to 25 bases. In DNA form, the CDR3 reads TGTGCCAGCAGCCGCGAGGGACCGGCCCCACGGGAACCCCAGTACTTC. Translation gives CASSREGPAPREPQYF.

This clone was counted between two and nine times. The J gene is TRBJ1-1, the V gene TRBV4-1; perhaps TRBD1 as D (5 bases). This CDR3 region has 14 residues. Trimming left V 1 base short and J 5 bases short, with 11 bases between. Germline V CDR1 and CDR2: MGHRA, YSYEKL. The CDR3 loop reads CASSQASGGTEAFF. CDR3 bases: TGCGCCAGCAGCCAAGCTTCGGGGGGGACTGAAGCTTTCTTT.

This clone was counted only a few times. The rearrangement uses TRBV10-3 and TRBJ2-1; TRBD1 aligns across 9 bases. J lost 4 bases, V lost 8 bases, and 3 bases had no gene match. The length of the CDR3 is 13 residues. In germline, CDR1 is ENHRY, CDR2 SYGVKD. In nucleotides, the CDR3 is TGTGCCATCCGGGACAGGGAGTACAATGAGCAGTTCTTC. This sequence encodes CAIRDREYNEQFF.

The gene calls are TRBV6-1 and TRBJ2-5, with D perhaps given as TRBD1 or TRBD2 (5 bases each). CDR1 is MNHNS and CDR2 is SASEGT in the germline V gene. The CDR3 loop spans 15 amino acids. The V end was cut by 0 bases, the J end by 5 bases, with 13 bases between. The CDR3: CASSEASGSWETQYF. The CDR3 nucleotides are TGTGCCAGCAGTGAAGCCTCAGGGAGTTGGGAGACCCAGTACTTC.

This clone has just a few counts. The rearrangement joins TRBV6-1 to TRBJ1-6; possibly TRBD1 for D (5 bases). CDR1 and CDR2 from the germline V gene are MNHNS and SASEGT. The CDR3 extends over 15 amino acids. V was clipped by 4 bases and J by 7 bases, with 14 bases between them. CDR3 protein: CASSVGTGTNSPLHF. The DNA of the CDR3 is TGTGCCAGCAGTGTCGGGACGGGGACCAATTCACCCCTCCACTTT.

The chain carries TRBV19 and TRBJ2-7; D is unclear. Deletions cut 3 bases from V and 5 bases from J, with 14 bases between. The CDR3 totals 14 residues. The germline gives CDR1 LNHDA, CDR2 SQIVND (reference sequence). The CDR3, as DNA: TGTGCCAGTAGTATTCGGAGTCGGATCCACGAGCAGTACTTC. Protein product: CASSIRSRIHEQYF.

This clone occurred a few times. This chain connects TRBV7-9 to TRBJ2-2, with D uncertain. The CDR3 covers 14 residues. From germline, CDR1 is SEHNR and CDR2 FQNEAQ (reference sequence). V shed 1 base and J shed 3 bases, with 6 bases lying between them. The CDR3 sequence: CASSLEVDTGELFF. CDR3 DNA: TGTGCCAGCAGCTTAGAGGTGGACACCGGGGAGCTGTTTTTT.

This clone was observed a handful of times. A read error may produce the germline difference seen at one junction end. This chain uses TRBV6-1 with TRBJ1-1; D perhaps matches TRBD1 (6 bases). This CDR3 spans 17 amino acids. CDR1 is MNHNS, CDR2 SASEGT, per germline. This CDR3 reads CASIEQGWGGSHTEAFF. CDR3 DNA: TGTGCCAGCATTGAACAGGGTTGGGGTGGGTCCCACACTGAAGCTTTCTTT.

The rearrangement uses TRBV25-1 and TRBJ1-6; tentatively, D is TRBD1 (5 bases). Germline loops: CDR1 MGHDK, CDR2 SYGVNS. Trimming took off 1 base at V and 7 bases at J, with 17 bases between the two ends. The CDR3 sequence is 17 residues long. CDR3 DNA: TGTGCCAGCAGTGAATGGGACGGACTCCTTTCCAATTCACCCCTCCACTTT. Translating it yields CASSEWDGLLSNSPLHF.

The chain joins TRBV19 to TRBJ1-1, with a weak D call TRBD1 (6 bases). Between the trimmed V and J ends, which lost 7 bases and 4 bases, there was a span of 16 bases. The CDR3 runs 14 residues. Per the germline V gene, CDR1 is LNHDA and CDR2 is SQIVND (reference sequence). The CDR3 bases are TGTGCCAGTATCCCTCAGGGGATCGGCACTGAAGCTTTCTTT. It yields the protein CASIPQGIGTEAFF.

This sequence joins TRBV5-1 and TRBJ1-1, with D maybe TRBD1 (5 bases). Germline assignment: CDR1 SGHRS and CDR2 YFSETQ. The CDR3 contains 14 residues. V lost 4 bases and J lost 5, with 15 bases in between. In DNA form, the CDR3 reads TGCGCCAGCAGCCTGGAGGGACTGATTACTGAAGCTTTCTTT. Protein product: CASSLEGLITEAFF. The complete variable domain, with remaining parts taken from reference TRBV5-1 and TRBJ1-1, reads KAGVTQTPRYLIKTRGQQVTLSCSPISGHRSVSWYQQTPGQGLQFLFEYFSETQRNKGNFPGRFSGRQFSNSRSEMNVSTLELGDSALYLCASSLEGLITEAFFGQGTRLTVV.

This clone was detected a few times. The chain carries TRBV5-1 and TRBJ2-3; the D gene is possibly TRBD2 (6 bases). V was pared by 2 bases and J by 2 bases, with 12 bases between. Germline V gives CDR1 SGHRS, CDR2 YFSETQ. The CDR3 covers 15 residues. CDR3 loop: CASSFRDFFTDTQYF. The CDR3 DNA reads as TGCGCCAGCAGCTTCCGGGACTTTTTCACAGATACGCAGTATTTT.

The V call is TRBV27, the J call TRBJ2-7; TRBD1 agrees at 10 bases. CDR3 length equals 16 residues. The ends lost 2 bases at V and 4 bases at J; junction bases unmatched: 8. CDR1 MNHEY and CDR2 SMNVEV come from the germline V gene (reference sequence). The CDR3 DNA sequence: TGTGCCAGCAGTTTAGGGCCGGGACAGGGGACTTACGAGCAGTACTTC. Encoded protein: CASSLGPGQGTYEQYF.

This clone was counted only a few times. V gene TRBV12-5 combines with J gene TRBJ1-5; weak D call: TRBD1 (6 bases). This CDR3 has 15 residues. V lost 2 bases and J lost 0, with 8 bases in between. Germline V gives CDR1 LGHNT, CDR2 FRNRAP. The CDR3 DNA reads TGTGCTAGTGGTTTGATGGACAGTAGCAATCAGCCCCAGCATTTT. Translated, it gives CASGLMDSSNQPQHF. Drawing the rest from reference TRBV12-5 and TRBJ1-5, the complete variable domain is DARVTQTPRHKVTEMGQEVTMRCQPILGHNTVFWYRQTMMQGLELLAYFRNRAPLDDSGMPKDRFSAEMPDATLATLKIQPSEPRDSAVYFCASGLMDSSNQPQHFGDGTRLSIL.